The T cell receptor (beta chain) described here comes from a study of blood T cell repertoires in COVID-19. Study in general: Italy, Spain and the United States were the sources of the convalescent and acute COVID-19 samples. T cells, B-cell-depleted T cells, or PBMCs provided the cDNA or gDNA that served as material.

In the original analysis: Cell counts per sample came from amplifying reference gene primers. Some clones are missing from TCRdb's copy, which holds only in-frame ones; the method was immunoSEQ multiplex PCR. V and J calls and clone size are copied from that table; D and trimming were computed from the DNA. The sample carries about 280,000 clones, approximately 89% recorded once. The V and J ends lost 1 base and 5 bases, in that order; junction bases with no gene match: 9. In germline, CDR1 is LGHNA, CDR2 YNFKEQ. CDR3 size: 17 residues. The sequence was collected from a woman aged 30 to 39 with COVID-19, enrolled during active disease. V usage is TRBV4-2 and J usage is TRBJ2-3, with TRBD2 identical over 10 bases. The sequenced sample consisted of peripheral blood. The CDR3 sequence: CASSQVSSGGGIDTQYF. The CDR3 DNA reads as TGTGCCAGCAGCCAAGTTTCTAGCGGGGGCGGTATAGATACGCAGTATTTT.